The 9 T cell receptor beta chains listed next were all sequenced from one sample in a study of cytomegalovirus exposure and HLA in healthy donors. PCR was performed using 60 Vbeta and 13 Jbeta primers. Sequencing was performed with immunoSEQ multiplex PCR; in TCRdb, only in-frame clones are kept and a portion is missing. The data contain 65,000 to 90,000 clones, 86% of them singletons. The sample consisted of PBMCs. These receptors all stem from a woman younger than 45 in good health and CMV-seronegative.

This clone has a single count. The rearrangement links TRBV11-2 to TRBJ2-2; TRBD1 matches 8 bases. The junction had 5 bases not matched to a gene; V was cut back by 1 base and J by 4 bases. The CDR3 length is 16 residues. Germline-derived CDR1 and CDR2 are SGHAT and FQNNGV. For the CDR3, the DNA is TGTGCCAGCAGCTTAGGTGGAGACAGGGGCACCGGGGAGCTGTTTTTT. It specifies CASSLGGDRGTGELFF.

The DNA for the CDR3 is TGTGCCAGCAGCCCGGGACTATTATACAATGAGCAGTTCTTC. Protein sequence: CASSPGLLYNEQFF. The chain carries TRBV6-1 and TRBJ2-1; 7 nucleotides match TRBD2. V was pared by 6 bases and J by 4 bases, with 6 bases of the junction left unmatched. The CDR3 runs 14 residues. Germline assignment: CDR1 MNHNS and CDR2 SASEGT.

The V and J genes are TRBV19 and TRBJ1-2; TRBD1 is a possible D gene (5 bases). Germline CDR1 and CDR2: LNHDA and SQIVND (reference sequence). The CDR3 extends over 13 amino acids. Trimming took 2 bases from V and 9 from J, leaving 13 bases between them. The CDR3 region has the DNA TGTGCCAGTAGTATAAACGGGGGGGAAAGCTACACCTTC. Protein sequence: CASSINGGESYTF.

The chain is built from TRBV10-3 and TRBJ2-2; a weak D match, TRBD2 (6 bases). CDR1 is ENHRY, CDR2 SYGVKD, per germline. The CDR3 is 17 amino acids. With 0 bases removed from V and 4 bases from J, the gap between germline ends came to 15 bases. The CDR3 DNA is TGTGCCATCAGTGAGTCCTGGAGGGACGATAGCACCGGGGAGCTGTTTTTT. It is translated as CAISESWRDDSTGELFF.

This clone was seen only once. The germline gene is not matched at one end of the junction; a read error may be the cause. The chain is built from TRBV11-3 and TRBJ2-2; a weak D match, TRBD2 (6 bases). CDR3 length: 12 residues. Germline assignment: CDR1 SGHNT and CDR2 YENEEA. The CDR3 bases are TGTGCCAGCAGCTTTGAGGGCGGGAAGCTGTTTTTT. This translates into CASSFEGGKLFF.

Points on this clone: Germline and junction disagree at one end, which may indicate a read error. The V gene is TRBV7-7, the J gene TRBJ2-5; 9 positions agree with TRBD1. The CDR3 loop spans 16 amino acids. Germline V gives CDR1 SSHAT, CDR2 FNYEAQ (reference sequence). CDR3 amino acids: CASSSWTGAAGETQYF. The CDR3 bases are TGTGCTAGCAGCTCATGGACAGGGGCCGCGGGAGAGACCCAGTACTTC. Supplemented by reference TRBV7-7 and TRBJ2-5, the full variable domain reads GAGVSQSPRYKVTKRGQDVTLRCDPISSHATLYWYQQALGQGPEFLTYFNYEAQPDKSGLPSDRFSAERPEGSISTLTIQRTEQRDSAMYRCASSSWTGAAGETQYFGPGTRLLVL.

The chain carries TRBV6-5 and TRBJ1-3; D remains ambiguous. The CDR3 contains 16 residues. Between the trimmed V and J ends, which lost 2 bases and 1 base, there was a span of 12 bases. Germline V lookup: CDR1 MNHEY, CDR2 SVGAGI. CDR3 bases: TGTGCCAGCAGTTACGGCAGTACAAATTCTGGAAACACCATATATTTT. It specifies CASSYGSTNSGNTIYF.

This clone was recorded only once. The chain couples TRBV4-1 to TRBJ2-3, with 16 nucleotides matching TRBD2. Germline loops: CDR1 MGHRA, CDR2 YSYEKL. This CDR3 spans 17 amino acids. Trimming took 4 bases from V and 3 from J; bases not matched to a gene: 4. The CDR3 region has the DNA TGCGCCAGCAGCCGAGGGACTAGCGGGAGGGGGACAGATACGCAGTATTTT. Translation gives CASSRGTSGRGTDTQYF.

J is TRBJ2-2 and V is TRBV7-9; D remains unclear. This CDR3 spans 13 amino acids. Trimming shortened V by 6 bases and J by 5 bases, and 10 bases separated the two germline ends. The germline V gene has CDR1 SEHNR and CDR2 FQNEAQ (reference sequence). CDR3 coding DNA: TGTGCCAGCAGTATGGAGAGGACCGGGGAGCTGTTTTTT. It codes for CASSMERTGELFF.